Below, one T cell receptor (beta chain) is given with its context. The target antigen is unknown. These data belong to a study of T cell responses to AZD1222 COVID-19 vaccine. This CDR3 has 15 amino acids. Germline V gives CDR1 SGHRS, CDR2 YFSETQ. The V and J ends lost 4 bases and 0 bases, in that order; junction bases with no gene match: 6. Timing groups of about 4 and about 12 weeks for second doses were pooled. Whole-study findings and limits: The reported proportion of spike-specific TCRs targeting unmutated variant regions was nearly half.

Profiling relied on immunoSEQ multiplex PCR, and the TCRdb table lists in-frame clones only, not all of them. The data hold around 190,000 clones, with approximately 89% observed a single time. The specimen comprised peripheral blood, sampled 28 days after the second AZD1222 dose. This clonotype was sampled from an adult who received the AZD1222 COVID-19 vaccine. The chain uses TRBV5-1 and TRBJ2-7; 8 nucleotides agree with TRBD2. The CDR3 sequence: CASSQRLAGSYEQYF. Here the CDR3 DNA reads TGCGCCAGCAGCCAGAGGCTAGCGGGCTCCTACGAGCAGTACTTC.